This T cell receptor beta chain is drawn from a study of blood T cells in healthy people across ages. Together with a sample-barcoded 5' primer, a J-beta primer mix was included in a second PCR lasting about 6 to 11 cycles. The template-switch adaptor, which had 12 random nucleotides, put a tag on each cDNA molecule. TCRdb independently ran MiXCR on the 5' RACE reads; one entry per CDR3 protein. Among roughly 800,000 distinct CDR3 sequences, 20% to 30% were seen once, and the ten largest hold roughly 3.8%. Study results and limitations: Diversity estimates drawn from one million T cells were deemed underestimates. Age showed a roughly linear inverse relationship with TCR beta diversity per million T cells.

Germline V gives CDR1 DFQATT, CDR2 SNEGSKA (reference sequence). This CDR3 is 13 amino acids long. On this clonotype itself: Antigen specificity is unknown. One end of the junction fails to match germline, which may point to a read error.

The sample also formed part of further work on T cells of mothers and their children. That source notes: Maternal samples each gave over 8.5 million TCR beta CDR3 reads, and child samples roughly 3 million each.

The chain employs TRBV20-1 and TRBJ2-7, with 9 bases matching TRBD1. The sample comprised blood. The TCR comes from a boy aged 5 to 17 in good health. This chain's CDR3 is CSARDRGNYGQYF. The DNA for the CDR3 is TGCAGTGCTAGGGACAGGGGAAATTACGGGCAGTACTTC.